The 10 T cell receptor beta chains below all came from one sample that was sequenced in a study of Graves' ophthalmopathy and Graves' hyperthyroidism. The authors amplified TCR beta CDR3 regions from RNA transcripts. The workflow started with a first-round RT-PCR run with HTBI primers and then moved on to a second-round multiplex PCR. Each CDR3 protein is one row after TCRdb ran MiXCR on the multiplex PCR reads. Of over a million distinct CDR3 sequences listed, about 38% were seen once; the top ten hold around 10%. The sequenced sample consisted of peripheral blood or thyroid tissue (not recorded which). The receptors originated from an adult man with Graves' hyperthyroidism.

This CDR3 reads CASSMGQGGDQPQHF. The CDR3 DNA follows: TGTGCCAGCAGCATGGGACAGGGAGGTGATCAGCCCCAGCATTTT. This chain connects TRBV7-6 to TRBJ1-5; 9 bases map to TRBD1. Germline loops: CDR1 SGHVS, CDR2 FNYEAQ. The CDR3 spans 15 residues. V shed 5 bases and J 5 bases; nucleotides not matched to a gene: 7.

The rearrangement uses TRBV5-1 and TRBJ2-7; 13 bases agree with TRBD2. The CDR3 sequence is 15 residues long. The J segment lost 2 bases and the V segment lost 4 bases, leaving 3 bases of the junction unmatched. Germline lookup yields CDR1 SGHRS and CDR2 YFSETQ. CDR3 DNA sequence: TGCGCCAGCAGCAGGGGACTAGCGGGGCCCTACGAGCAGTACTTC. This codes for CASSRGLAGPYEQYF.

The gene calls are TRBV7-9 and TRBJ1-5; maybe TRBD1 (5 bases). In germline, CDR1 is SEHNR, CDR2 FQNEAQ (reference sequence). This CDR3 has 14 residues. The V and J ends lost 1 base and 5 bases respectively, with 9 bases between them. CDR3 in amino acids: CASSLVGADQPQHF. The DNA of the CDR3 is TGTGCCAGCAGCTTAGTAGGGGCCGATCAGCCCCAGCATTTT.

This clonotype was counted many times. The V call is TRBV20-1, the J call TRBJ2-7; D remains unclear. Germline V gene sequence: CDR1 DFQATT, CDR2 SNEGSKA (reference sequence). This CDR3 is built from 12 residues. The V gene lost 3 bases and the J gene lost 1 base, with 7 bases spanning the gap. The CDR3 region is CSARPDSYEQYF. CDR3 coding DNA: TGCAGTGCTAGGCCAGATTCCTACGAGCAGTACTTC.

The V call is TRBV19, the J call TRBJ1-1; TRBD1 is a possible D gene (5 bases). Germline values: CDR1 LNHDA, CDR2 SQIVND (reference sequence). The CDR3 contains 13 residues. V lost 7 bases to trimming and J lost 1 base, with 10 bases between them. The CDR3 protein is CASNRQRNTEAFF. The CDR3 DNA sequence: TGTGCCAGTAATCGACAGCGGAACACTGAAGCTTTCTTT.

The chain links TRBV13 to TRBJ1-1, with 11 bases that match TRBD1. The J segment lost 0 bases and the V segment lost 7 bases, leaving 7 bases of the junction unmatched. Germline V gene lookup returns CDR1 PRHDT and CDR2 FYEKMQ (reference sequence). The CDR3 is 16 residues long. The CDR3 spells CASNPRDRGMNTEAFF. The CDR3 DNA follows: TGTGCCAGCAACCCAAGGGACAGGGGGATGAACACTGAAGCTTTCTTT.

V is TRBV7-9 and J is TRBJ1-5; TRBD1 might be the D (5 bases). V was trimmed by 5 bases and J by 16 bases, leaving 27 bases between them. The CDR3 runs to 15 residues. Per germline, CDR1 SEHNR and CDR2 FQNEAQ (reference sequence). The CDR3 is CASSVPPRAGGEYHF. The CDR3 nucleotides are TGTGCCAGCAGCGTCCCCCCCCGGGCGGGAGGGGAGTATCATTTT.

This clonotype showed up many times. This sequence joins TRBV10-3 and TRBJ1-4; D remains ambiguous. CDR1 is ENHRY, CDR2 SYGVKD, per germline. Deletions cut 2 bases from V and 3 bases from J, with 10 bases between. This CDR3 has 15 residues. The CDR3 spells CAISETASANEKLFF. The CDR3 nucleotides are TGTGCCATCAGTGAGACGGCCAGCGCTAATGAAAAACTGTTTTTT.

This clonotype has only a few counts. The genes are TRBV18 and TRBJ1-1; no reliable D call. From germline, CDR1 is KGHSH and CDR2 LQKENI. CDR3 length: 15 amino acids. The V and J ends lost 1 base and 1 base respectively, with 10 bases between them. CDR3 bases: TGTGCCAGCTCACCACGCGCAGAGTCGAACACTGAAGCTTTCTTT. Translated: CASSPRAESNTEAFF.

Note on this clonotype: This may be a read error, as it is one base from a much larger clone. The CDR3: CASSGWQGSSYEQYF. The CDR3 DNA reads TGTGCCAGCAGTGGCTGGCAGGGGAGCTCCTACGAGCAGTACTTC. The V gene is TRBV2, the J gene TRBJ2-7; the D gene is possibly TRBD1 (6 bases). The V end lost 4 bases, the J end lost 0 bases, and 13 bases lay between the germline ends. The CDR3 totals 15 residues. The germline CDR1 and CDR2 sequences are SNHLY and FYNNEI.